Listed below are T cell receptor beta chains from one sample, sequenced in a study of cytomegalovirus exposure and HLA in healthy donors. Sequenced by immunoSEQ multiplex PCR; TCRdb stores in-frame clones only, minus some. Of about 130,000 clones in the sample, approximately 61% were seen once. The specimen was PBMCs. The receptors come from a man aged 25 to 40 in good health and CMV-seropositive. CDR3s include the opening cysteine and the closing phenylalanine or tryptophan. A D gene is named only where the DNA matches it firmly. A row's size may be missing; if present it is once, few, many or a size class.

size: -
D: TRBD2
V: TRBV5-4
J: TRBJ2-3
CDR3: CASSPAAGGKADTQYF
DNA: TGTGCCAGCAGCCCGGCGGCGGGAGGGAAAGCAGATACGCAGTATTTT

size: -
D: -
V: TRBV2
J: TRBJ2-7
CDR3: CASKQTTAYEQYF
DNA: TGTGCCAGCAAACAGACAACCGCCTACGAGCAGTACTTC

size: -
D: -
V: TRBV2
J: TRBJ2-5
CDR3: CASSLGSETQYF
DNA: TGTGCCAGCAGTCTAGGATCAGAGACCCAGTACTTC

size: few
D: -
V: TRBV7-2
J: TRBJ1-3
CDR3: CASSLYGEIGNTIYF
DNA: TGTGCCAGCAGCTTATACGGGGAAATCGGAAACACCATATATTTT

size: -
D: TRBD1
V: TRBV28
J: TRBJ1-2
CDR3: CASSLRRQGIGGYTF
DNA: TGTGCCAGCAGTTTGCGGAGACAGGGGATTGGTGGCTACACCTTC

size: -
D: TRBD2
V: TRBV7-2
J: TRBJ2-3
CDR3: CASSSLAGISTDTQYF
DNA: TGTGCCAGCAGCTCCCTAGCGGGAATTAGCACAGATACGCAGTATTTT

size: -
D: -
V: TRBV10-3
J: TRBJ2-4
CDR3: CAISDVRGAAKNIQYF
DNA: TGTGCCATCAGTGATGTCAGGGGAGCGGCCAAAAACATTCAGTACTTC

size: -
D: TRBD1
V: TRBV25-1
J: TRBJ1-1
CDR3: CASSEPADRGSVGGAFF
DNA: TGTGCCAGCAGTGAACCTGCGGACAGGGGAAGTGTTGGGGGAGCTTTCTTT

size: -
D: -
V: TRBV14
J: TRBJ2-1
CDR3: CASSHLVRSLHEQFF
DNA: TGTGCCAGCAGCCACCTAGTACGCTCTCTACATGAGCAGTTCTTC

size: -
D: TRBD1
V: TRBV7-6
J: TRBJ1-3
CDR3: CASSSRTGPGNTIYF
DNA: TGTGCCAGCAGCAGTCGGACAGGGCCTGGAAACACCATATATTTT

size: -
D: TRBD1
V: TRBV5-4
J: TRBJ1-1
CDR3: CASSSDRGDMNTEAFF
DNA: TGTGCCAGCAGCTCGGACAGGGGCGATATGAACACTGAAGCTTTCTTT

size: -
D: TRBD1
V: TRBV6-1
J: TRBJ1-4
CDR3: CASRMTGDLEKLFF
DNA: TGTGCCAGCAGGATGACAGGGGATCTTGAAAAACTGTTTTTT

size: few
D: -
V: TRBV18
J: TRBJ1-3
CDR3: CASSPISGSGNTIYF
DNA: TGTGCCAGCTCCCCCATCTCGGGCTCTGGAAACACCATATATTTT

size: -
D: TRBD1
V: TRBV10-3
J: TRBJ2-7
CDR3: CAIRPGQGYEQYF
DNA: TGTGCCATCAGGCCGGGACAGGGTTACGAGCAGTACTTC

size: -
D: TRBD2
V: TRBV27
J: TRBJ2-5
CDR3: CASYDSGRADETQYF
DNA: TGTGCCAGCTACGATAGCGGGAGGGCCGACGAGACCCAGTACTTC

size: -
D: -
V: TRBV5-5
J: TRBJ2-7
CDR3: CASSLQGLNEQYF
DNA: TGTGCCAGCAGCCTACAGGGTCTCAACGAGCAGTACTTC

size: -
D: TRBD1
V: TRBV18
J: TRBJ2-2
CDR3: CASSPPGQGNTGELFF
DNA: TGTGCCAGCTCACCACCGGGACAGGGGAACACCGGGGAGCTGTTTTTT

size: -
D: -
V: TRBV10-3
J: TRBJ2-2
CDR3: CAISEGGRGGTGELFF
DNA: TGTGCCATCAGTGAGGGCGGCAGGGGCGGCACCGGGGAGCTGTTTTTT

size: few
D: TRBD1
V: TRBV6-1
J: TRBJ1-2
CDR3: CASSETGGADGYTF
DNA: TGTGCCAGCAGCGAGACAGGGGGCGCGGATGGCTACACCTTC

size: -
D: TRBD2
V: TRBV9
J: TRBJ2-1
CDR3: CASSTSVSGRAQNEQFF
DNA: TGTGCCAGCAGCACTTCCGTCAGCGGGAGGGCCCAGAATGAGCAGTTCTTC

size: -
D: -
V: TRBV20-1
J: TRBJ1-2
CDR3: CSARSAGSF
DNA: TGCAGTGCTAGAAGCGCGGGCAGCTTC

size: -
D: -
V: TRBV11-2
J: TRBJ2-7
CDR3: CASSLQQDYEQYF
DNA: TGTGCCAGCAGCCTACAACAGGATTACGAGCAGTACTTC

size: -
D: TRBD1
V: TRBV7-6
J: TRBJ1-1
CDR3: CASRTGGMNTEAFF
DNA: TGTGCCAGCAGGACAGGGGGCATGAACACTGAAGCTTTCTTT

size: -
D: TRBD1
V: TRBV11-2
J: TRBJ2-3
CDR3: CASSLGWGTGSSDTQYF
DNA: TGTGCCAGCAGCTTAGGGTGGGGGACAGGGTCTTCGGATACGCAGTATTTT